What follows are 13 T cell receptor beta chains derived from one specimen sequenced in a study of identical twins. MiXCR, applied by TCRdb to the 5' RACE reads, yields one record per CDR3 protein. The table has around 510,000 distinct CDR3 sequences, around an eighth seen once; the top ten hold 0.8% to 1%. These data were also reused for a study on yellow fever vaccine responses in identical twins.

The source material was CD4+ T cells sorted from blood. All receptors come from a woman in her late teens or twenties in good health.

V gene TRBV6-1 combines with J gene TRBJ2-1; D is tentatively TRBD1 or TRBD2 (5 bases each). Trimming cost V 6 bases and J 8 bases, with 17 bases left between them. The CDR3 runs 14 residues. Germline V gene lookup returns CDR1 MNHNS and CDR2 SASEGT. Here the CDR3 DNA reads TGTGCCAGCAGACCCATGGGTAGGGGAGATGAGCAGTTCTTC. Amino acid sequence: CASRPMGRGDEQFF.

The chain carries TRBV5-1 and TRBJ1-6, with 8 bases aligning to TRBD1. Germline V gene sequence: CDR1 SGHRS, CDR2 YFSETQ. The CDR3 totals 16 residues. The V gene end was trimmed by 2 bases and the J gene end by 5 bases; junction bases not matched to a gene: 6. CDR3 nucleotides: TGCGCCAGCAGCTTTAACGGACAGGGTGATAATTCACCCCTCCACTTT. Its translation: CASSFNGQGDNSPLHF.

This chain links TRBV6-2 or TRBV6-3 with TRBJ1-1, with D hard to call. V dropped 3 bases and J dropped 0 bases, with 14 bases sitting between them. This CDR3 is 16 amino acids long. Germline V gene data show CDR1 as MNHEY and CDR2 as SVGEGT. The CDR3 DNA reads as TGTGCCAGCAGTTATTCGTCCGGAGTTGTGAACACTGAAGCTTTCTTT. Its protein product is CASSYSSGVVNTEAFF.

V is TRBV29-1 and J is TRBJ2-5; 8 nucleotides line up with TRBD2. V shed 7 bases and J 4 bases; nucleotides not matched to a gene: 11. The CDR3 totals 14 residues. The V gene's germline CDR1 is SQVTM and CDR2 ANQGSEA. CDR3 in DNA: TGCAGCGCAGCGGGAGTCCTGGGTTCAGAGACCCAGTACTTC. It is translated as CSAAGVLGSETQYF.

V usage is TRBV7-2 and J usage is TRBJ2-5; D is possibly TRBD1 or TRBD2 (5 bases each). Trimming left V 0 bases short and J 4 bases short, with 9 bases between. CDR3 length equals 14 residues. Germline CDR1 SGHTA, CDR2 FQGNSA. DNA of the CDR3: TGTGCCAGCAGCTTAGCTTGGGACGGAGAGACCCAGTACTTC. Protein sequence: CASSLAWDGETQYF.

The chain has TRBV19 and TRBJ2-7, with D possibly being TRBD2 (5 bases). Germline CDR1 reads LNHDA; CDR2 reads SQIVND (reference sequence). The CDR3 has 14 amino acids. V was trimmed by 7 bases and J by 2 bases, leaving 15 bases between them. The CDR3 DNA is TGTGCCAGTAAGGATCAACGAGGGACCTACGAGCAGTACTTC. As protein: CASKDQRGTYEQYF.

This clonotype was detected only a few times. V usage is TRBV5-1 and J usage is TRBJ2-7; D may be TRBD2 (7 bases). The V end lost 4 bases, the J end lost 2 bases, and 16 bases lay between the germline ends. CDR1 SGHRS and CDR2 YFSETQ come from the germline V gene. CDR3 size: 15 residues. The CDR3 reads CASSLYSGGPYEQYF. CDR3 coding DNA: TGCGCCAGCAGCCTTTACTCGGGGGGCCCCTACGAGCAGTACTTC.

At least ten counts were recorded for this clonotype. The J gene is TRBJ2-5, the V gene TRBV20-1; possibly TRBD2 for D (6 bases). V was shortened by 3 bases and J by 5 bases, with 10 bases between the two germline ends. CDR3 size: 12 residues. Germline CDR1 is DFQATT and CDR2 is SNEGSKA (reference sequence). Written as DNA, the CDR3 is TGCAGTGCTAGCCCGGGGGAGGAGACCCAGTACTTC. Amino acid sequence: CSASPGEETQYF.

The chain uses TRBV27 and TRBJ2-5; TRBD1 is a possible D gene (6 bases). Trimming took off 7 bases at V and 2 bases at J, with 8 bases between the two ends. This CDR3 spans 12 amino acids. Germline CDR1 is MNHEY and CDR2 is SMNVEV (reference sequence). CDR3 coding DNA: TGTGCCAGCACCGACAGGCAAGAGACCCAGTACTTC. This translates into CASTDRQETQYF.

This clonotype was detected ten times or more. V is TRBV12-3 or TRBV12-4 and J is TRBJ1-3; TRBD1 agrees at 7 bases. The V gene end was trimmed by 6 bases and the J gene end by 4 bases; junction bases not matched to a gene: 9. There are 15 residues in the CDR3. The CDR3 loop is CASSSETGRGNTIYF. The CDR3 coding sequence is TGTGCCAGCAGCTCAGAGACAGGGAGGGGAAACACCATATATTTT.

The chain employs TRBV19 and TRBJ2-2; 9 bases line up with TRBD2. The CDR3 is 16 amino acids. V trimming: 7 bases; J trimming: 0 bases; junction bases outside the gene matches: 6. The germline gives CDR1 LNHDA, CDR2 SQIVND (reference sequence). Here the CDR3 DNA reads TGTGCCAGTACCCTAGGCGGGGGGGCGAACACCGGGGAGCTGTTTTTT. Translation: CASTLGGGANTGELFF.

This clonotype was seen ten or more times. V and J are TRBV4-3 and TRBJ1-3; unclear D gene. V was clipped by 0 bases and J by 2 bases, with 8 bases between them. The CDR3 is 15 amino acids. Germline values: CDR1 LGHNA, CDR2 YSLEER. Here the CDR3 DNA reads TGCGCCAGCAGCCAAGAGGTACAGCCTGGAAACACCATATATTTT. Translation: CASSQEVQPGNTIYF.

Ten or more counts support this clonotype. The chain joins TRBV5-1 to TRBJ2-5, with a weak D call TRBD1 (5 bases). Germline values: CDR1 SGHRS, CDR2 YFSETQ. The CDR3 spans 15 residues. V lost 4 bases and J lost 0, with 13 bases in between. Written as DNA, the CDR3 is TGCGCCAGCAGCCCACTGACAGACTACCAAGAGACCCAGTACTTC. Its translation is CASSPLTDYQETQYF.